This T cell receptor beta chain was recovered during a study of graft-versus-host responses after intestinal transplantation. Study at large: Multivisceral, liver-intestinal, or isolated intestinal transplants were performed in recipients. All recipients got anti-thymocyte globulin induction, then tacrolimus and steroids for 3 to 4 years. Overall study findings and caveats: The study associated peak circulating GvH clone levels with early post-transplant HvG declines.

The CDR3 sequence is 17 residues long. Deletions cut 5 bases from V and 4 bases from J, with 18 bases between. Germline V gene sequence: CDR1 MDHEN, CDR2 SYDVKM. On this clone itself: The antigen is not known.

Produced via immunoSEQ multiplex PCR; TCRdb's table is partial and in-frame only. Of 10,000 to 15,000 clones listed, roughly 80% are singletons. The sample in question was PBMCs, obtained roughly 300 days after intestinal transplant. The chain has TRBV28 and TRBJ2-6, with D maybe TRBD1 (6 bases). The clonotype was recovered from a human patient who received an intestinal transplant, so some T cells may come from the graft donor. Written as DNA, the CDR3 is TGTGCCAGCAGTAAGATCCCCCAGGGGTCGGGGGCCAACGTCCTGACTTTC. This translates into CASSKIPQGSGANVLTF.